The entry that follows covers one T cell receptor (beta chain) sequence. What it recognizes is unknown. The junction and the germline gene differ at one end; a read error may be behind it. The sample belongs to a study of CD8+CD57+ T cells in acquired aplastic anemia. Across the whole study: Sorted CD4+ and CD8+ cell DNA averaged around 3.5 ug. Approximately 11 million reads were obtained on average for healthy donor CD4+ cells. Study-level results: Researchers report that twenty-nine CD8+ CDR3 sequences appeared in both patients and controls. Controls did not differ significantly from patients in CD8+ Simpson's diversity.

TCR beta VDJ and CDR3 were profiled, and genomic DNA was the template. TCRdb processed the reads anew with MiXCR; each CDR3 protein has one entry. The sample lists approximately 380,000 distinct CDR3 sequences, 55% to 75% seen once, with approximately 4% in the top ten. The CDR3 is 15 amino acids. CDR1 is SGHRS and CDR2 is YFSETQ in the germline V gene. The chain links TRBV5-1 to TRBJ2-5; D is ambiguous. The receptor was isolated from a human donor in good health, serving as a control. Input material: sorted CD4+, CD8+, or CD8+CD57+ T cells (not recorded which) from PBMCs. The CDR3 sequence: CASSRRASLQETQYF. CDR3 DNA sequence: TGTGCCAGCAGCCGGCGAGCGAGCCTCCAAGAGACCCAGTACTTC.